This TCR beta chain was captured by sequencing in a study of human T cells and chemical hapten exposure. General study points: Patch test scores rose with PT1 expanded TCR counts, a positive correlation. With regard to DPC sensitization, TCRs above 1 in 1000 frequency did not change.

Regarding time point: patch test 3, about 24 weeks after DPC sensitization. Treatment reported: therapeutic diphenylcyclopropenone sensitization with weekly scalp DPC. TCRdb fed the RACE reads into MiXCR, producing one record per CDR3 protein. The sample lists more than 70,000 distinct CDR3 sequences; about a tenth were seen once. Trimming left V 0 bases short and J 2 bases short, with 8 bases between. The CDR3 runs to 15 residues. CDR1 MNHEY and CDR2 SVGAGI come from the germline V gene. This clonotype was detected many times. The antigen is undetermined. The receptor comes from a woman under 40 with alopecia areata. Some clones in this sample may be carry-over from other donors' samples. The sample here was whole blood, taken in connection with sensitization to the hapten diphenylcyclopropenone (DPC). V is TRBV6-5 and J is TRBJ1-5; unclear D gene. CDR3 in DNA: TGTGCCAGCAGTTACTCGCGGGCAGGCAATCAGCCCCAGCATTTT. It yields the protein CASSYSRAGNQPQHF.